One and the same sample provided the 7 T cell receptor beta chains below, sequenced in a study of blood T cell repertoires in COVID-19. Method: immunoSEQ multiplex PCR; TCRdb's copy keeps in-frame clones and lacks some. Of about 56,000 clones listed, roughly nine tenths are singletons. Material: peripheral blood. These receptors were taken from a woman in her sixties with COVID-19, enrolled during active disease.

The gene calls are TRBV6-1 and TRBJ1-2; TRBD1 aligns across 8 bases. The germline V gene encodes CDR1 MNHNS and CDR2 SASEGT. This CDR3 has 13 residues. J lost 8 bases, V lost 1 base, and 3 bases had no gene match. CDR3 DNA sequence: TGTGCCAGCAGTGAAGTGCAGGGGGCAGGCTACACCTTC. Amino acid sequence: CASSEVQGAGYTF.

The CDR3 bases are TGTGCCATCAGTGTCGGTCAGGTGGGCACTGAAGCTTTCTTT. Amino acid sequence: CAISVGQVGTEAFF. This chain uses TRBV10-3 with TRBJ1-1; D ambiguous. CDR1 ENHRY and CDR2 SYGVKD come from the germline V gene. This CDR3 spans 14 amino acids. V was clipped by 4 bases and J by 4 bases, with 13 bases between them.

This clone was observed a single time. The DNA of the CDR3 is TGTGCCAGCAGCTGGACAGGGACCTACGAGCAGTACTTC. Residues: CASSWTGTYEQYF. V and J are TRBV3-1 (or the pseudogene TRBV3-2) and TRBJ2-7, with 8 bases that match TRBD1. CDR1 is LGHDT and CDR2 is YNNKEL in the germline V gene (reference sequence). This CDR3 spans 13 amino acids. The V segment lost 5 bases and the J segment 2 bases; nucleotides outside the gene matches: 2.

The chain links TRBV7-2 to TRBJ2-6; the match to TRBD1 covers 7 bases. The CDR3 has 16 amino acids. J was trimmed by 0 bases and V by 5 bases; bases with no gene match: 4. In germline, CDR1 is SGHTA, CDR2 FQGNSA. As DNA, the CDR3 is TGTGCCAGCAGCCTCGCAGGGGGCTCTGGGGCCAACGTCCTGACTTTC. It encodes CASSLAGGSGANVLTF.

V usage is TRBV4-1 and J usage is TRBJ1-4; no clear D. Germline V gene lookup returns CDR1 MGHRA and CDR2 YSYEKL. Trimming cost V 1 base and J 2 bases, with 11 bases left between them. This CDR3 spans 16 amino acids. The CDR3: CASSQAGGLTNEKLFF. In DNA form, the CDR3 reads TGCGCCAGCAGCCAAGCGGGAGGGCTTACTAATGAAAAACTGTTTTTT.

The rearrangement joins TRBV4-3 to TRBJ2-5; 8 bases match TRBD2. CDR3 length: 15 amino acids. The trim removed 1 base at V and 7 bases at J, leaving 8 bases unmatched. The germline gives CDR1 LGHNA, CDR2 YSLEER. The CDR3 loop is CASSQGSGGSWTQYF. The CDR3 DNA reads TGCGCCAGCAGCCAAGGGTCGGGAGGGTCGTGGACCCAGTACTTC.

The gene calls are TRBV5-4 and TRBJ2-2; D is uncertain. In germline, CDR1 is SGHNT, CDR2 YYREEE (reference sequence). The CDR3 runs 14 residues. The germline V and J ends were trimmed by 4 bases and 1 base, with 8 bases remaining between them. The CDR3 sequence: CASSPGQNTGELFF. The DNA for the CDR3 is TGTGCCAGCAGCCCGGGTCAGAACACCGGGGAGCTGTTTTTT.